The clone carrying this T cell receptor beta chain was observed a handful of times. As yet, its antigen is unknown. These data are taken from a study of response to subunit inactivated influenza vaccine. Study observations and caveats: The authors suggested that few new T cells are recruited per seasonal influenza vaccination.

TCRdb independently ran MiXCR on the RT-PCR reads; one entry per CDR3 protein. The data hold 650,000 to 850,000 distinct CDR3 sequences, with about 14% observed a single time. CDR1 KGHSH and CDR2 LQKENI come from the germline V gene. Trimming left V 2 bases short and J 7 bases short, with 12 bases between. CDR3 length equals 15 residues. This chain connects TRBV18 to TRBJ1-6; tentative D call: TRBD1 (5 bases). Material: PBMCs from blood, obtained 14 to 15 days before vaccination. This sequence originates from a man aged 45-60 years who received an inactivated influenza vaccine. The CDR3 spells CASSPLGGRNSPLHF. The CDR3 nucleotides read TGTGCCAGCTCACCATTGGGGGGGAGGAATTCACCCCTCCACTTT.